This is a list of T cell receptor beta chains from one sample in a study of low-dose radiotherapy and immunotherapy resistance in tumors. A single record per CDR3 protein comes from TCRdb applying MiXCR to the reads. Of over 65,000 distinct CDR3 sequences in the sample, 15% to 20% are singletons; the top ten hold 2.5% to 3.5%. The source material was PBMCs, sampled before treatment. The receptors were sampled from a male donor with prostate cancer. The CDR3 runs from the conserved cysteine through the conserved F or W. A D gene is named only where the DNA matches it firmly. A clone size is listed for some rows: how often the clone was seen (once, few, many), or a class if it is expanded.

TRBV10-3,TRBJ2-5,many,TRBD1,14,TGTGCCACACGGGACAGTACCTCCACGGAGACCCAGTACTTC,CATRDSTSTETQYF
TRBV18,TRBJ2-2,many,NA,12,TGTGCCAGCTCACCGGGACCCGGGGAGCTGTTTTTT,CASSPGPGELFF
TRBV7-9,TRBJ2-1,many,TRBD2,14,TGTGCCAGCTCCACTAGCGGGGGGGTGAATGAGCAGTTCTTC,CASSTSGGVNEQFF
TRBV6-2/TRBV6-3,TRBJ1-2,many,NA,15,TGTGCCAGCACCCTGACTTCTCGGGCCTTAGGTGGCTACACCTTC,CASTLTSRALGGYTF
TRBV7-9,TRBJ2-7,many,NA,15,TGTGCCAGCAGCTTATCTGCAGGAATGGGCTACGAGCAGTACTTC,CASSLSAGMGYEQYF
TRBV11-3,TRBJ2-5,NA,TRBD2,15,TGTGCCAGCAGCTCGGGAGGACTCACCGGGCAGGCCCAGTACTTC,CASSSGGLTGQAQYF
TRBV20-1,TRBJ1-5,NA,TRBD1,16,TGCAGTGCTCTAGAGAACAGGGGGTCTAGCAATCAGCCCCAGCATTTT,CSALENRGSSNQPQHF
TRBV9,TRBJ2-2,many,TRBD1,18,TGTGCCAGCACCCAGAGGCCGGGACAGGGGGGGAACACCGGGGAGCTGTTTTTT,CASTQRPGQGGNTGELFF
TRBV4-2,TRBJ1-6,many,NA,16,TGTGCCAGCAGCCAAGATAGCAGGGCTTCGGGTTCACCCCTCCACTTT,CASSQDSRASGSPLHF
TRBV5-1,TRBJ2-2,many,TRBD1,16,TGCGCCAGCAGCTTGTTCGGACAGGGCGACACCGGGGAGCTGTTTTTT,CASSLFGQGDTGELFF
TRBV20-1,TRBJ2-7,many,NA,14,TGCAGTGCTAGCAAGGCCCGGGGCTCCTACGAGCAGTACTTC,CSASKARGSYEQYF
TRBV19,TRBJ1-2,many,TRBD1,13,TGTGCCAGTAGGGCCGGGACAGGGGACGGCTACACCTTC,CASRAGTGDGYTF
TRBV29-1,TRBJ1-4,many,NA,14,TGCAGCGTGGTCGCCGACGACGGGAATGAAAAACTGTTTTTT,CSVVADDGNEKLFF
TRBV5-3,TRBJ2-3,many,TRBD1,17,TGTGCCAGAAGCGGGGACAGGGGGTCCCTTAGCACAGATACGCAGTATTTT,CARSGDRGSLSTDTQYF
TRBV6-2/TRBV6-3,TRBJ1-5,NA,NA,13,TGTGCCAGCAGTTCCTCTGAAAGTCAGCCCCAGCATTTT,CASSSSESQPQHF
TRBV29-1,TRBJ1-4,many,NA,14,TGCAGCGTTGAAGCGGGGAGGGGGGCTGAAAAACTGTTTTTT,CSVEAGRGAEKLFF
TRBV15,TRBJ2-1,many,TRBD2,16,TGTGCCACCAGCAGAGATCGAGCGGGAGGTTACAATGAGCAGTTCTTC,CATSRDRAGGYNEQFF
TRBV6-6,TRBJ2-5,NA,TRBD1,14,TGTGCCAGTTCTTCCGGGACAGCCAAAGAGACCCAGTACTTC,CASSSGTAKETQYF